Sequencing of this T cell receptor (beta chain) was carried out in a study of blood T cell repertoires in COVID-19. Study-wide context: The study drew acute and convalescent COVID-19 samples from the United States, Italy and Spain. In each case, the material was cDNA or gDNA derived from T cells, B-cell-depleted T cells, or PBMCs.

As handled by the study authors: Reference gene primers were amplified, and this amplification served to estimate nucleated cell counts. Using immunoSEQ multiplex PCR, the repertoire was profiled, and TCRdb retains in-frame clones only, with some absent. V and J calls plus clone size are reproduced from that table; the DNA served to infer D and trimming. The sample consists of some 30,000 clones, around 86% of them appearing once. This clone was found once. The TCR sequence derives from a human donor in a cohort sampled during active COVID-19. The donor label of this sample is uncertain. The sample was peripheral blood.

The CDR3 nucleotides read TGTGCCAGCAGTCGCACCGGGACAGGGTGGCAGCCCCAGCATTTT. Translating gives CASSRTGTGWQPQHF. This chain connects TRBV27 to TRBJ1-5; 9 bases line up with TRBD1. CDR1 MNHEY and CDR2 SMNVEV come from the germline V gene (reference sequence). The V segment lost 5 bases and the J segment 7 bases; nucleotides outside the gene matches: 9. The CDR3 has 15 amino acids.